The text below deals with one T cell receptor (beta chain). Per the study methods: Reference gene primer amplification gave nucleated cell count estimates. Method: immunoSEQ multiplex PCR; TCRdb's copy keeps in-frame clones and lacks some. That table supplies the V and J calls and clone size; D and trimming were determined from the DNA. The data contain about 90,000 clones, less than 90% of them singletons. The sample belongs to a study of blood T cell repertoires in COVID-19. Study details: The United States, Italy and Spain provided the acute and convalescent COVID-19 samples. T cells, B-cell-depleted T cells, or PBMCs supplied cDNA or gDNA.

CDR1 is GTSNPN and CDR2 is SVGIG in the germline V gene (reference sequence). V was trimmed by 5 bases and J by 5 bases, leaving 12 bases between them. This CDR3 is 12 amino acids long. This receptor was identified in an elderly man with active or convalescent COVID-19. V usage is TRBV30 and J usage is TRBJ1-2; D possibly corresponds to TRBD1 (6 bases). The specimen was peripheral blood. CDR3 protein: CAWLTGKYGYTF. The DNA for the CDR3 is TGTGCCTGGTTGACAGGAAAATATGGCTACACCTTC.